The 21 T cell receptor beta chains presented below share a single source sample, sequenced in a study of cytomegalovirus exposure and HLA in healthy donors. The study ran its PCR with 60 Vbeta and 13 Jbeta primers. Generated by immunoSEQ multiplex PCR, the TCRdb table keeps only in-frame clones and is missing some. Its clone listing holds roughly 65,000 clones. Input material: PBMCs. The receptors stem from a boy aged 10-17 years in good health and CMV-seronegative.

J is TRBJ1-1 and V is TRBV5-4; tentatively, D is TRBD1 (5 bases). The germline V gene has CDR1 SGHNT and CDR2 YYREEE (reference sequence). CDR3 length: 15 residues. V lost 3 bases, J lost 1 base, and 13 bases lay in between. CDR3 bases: TGTGCCAGCAGCTCTACGGGAGGGGAGAACACTGAAGCTTTCTTT. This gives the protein CASSSTGGENTEAFF.

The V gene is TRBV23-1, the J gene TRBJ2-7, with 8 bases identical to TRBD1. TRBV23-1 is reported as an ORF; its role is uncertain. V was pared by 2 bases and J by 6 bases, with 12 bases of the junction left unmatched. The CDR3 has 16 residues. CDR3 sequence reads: CASSQNTATGGCEQYF. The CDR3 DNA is TGCGCCAGCAGTCAAAATACAGCTACAGGGGGGTGCGAGCAGTACTTC.

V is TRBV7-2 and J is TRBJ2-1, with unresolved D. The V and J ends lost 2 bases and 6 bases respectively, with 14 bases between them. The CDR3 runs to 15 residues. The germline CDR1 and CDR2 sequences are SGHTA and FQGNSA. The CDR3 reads CASSLSSPFSNEQFF. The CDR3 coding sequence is TGTGCCAGCAGCTTATCCTCTCCTTTCTCCAATGAGCAGTTCTTC.

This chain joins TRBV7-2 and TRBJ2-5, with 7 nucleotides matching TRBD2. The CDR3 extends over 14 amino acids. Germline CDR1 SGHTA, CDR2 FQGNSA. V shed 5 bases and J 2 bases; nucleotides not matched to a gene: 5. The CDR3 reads CASSPSGPQETQYF. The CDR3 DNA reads TGTGCCAGCAGCCCTAGCGGTCCACAAGAGACCCAGTACTTC.

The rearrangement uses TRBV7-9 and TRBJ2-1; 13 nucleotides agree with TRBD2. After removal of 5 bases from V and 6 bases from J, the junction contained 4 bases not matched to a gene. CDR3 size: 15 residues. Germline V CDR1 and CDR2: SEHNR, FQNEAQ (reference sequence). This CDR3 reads CASSARLAGGNEQFF. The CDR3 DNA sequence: TGTGCCAGCAGCGCCCGACTAGCGGGGGGCAATGAGCAGTTCTTC.

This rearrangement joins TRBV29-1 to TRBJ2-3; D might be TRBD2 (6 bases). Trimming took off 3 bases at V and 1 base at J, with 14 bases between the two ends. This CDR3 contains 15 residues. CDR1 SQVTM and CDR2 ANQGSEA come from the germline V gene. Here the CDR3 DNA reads TGCAGCGTTGATCGTCAGGGCGGGGGCACAGATACGCAGTATTTT. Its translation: CSVDRQGGGTDTQYF.

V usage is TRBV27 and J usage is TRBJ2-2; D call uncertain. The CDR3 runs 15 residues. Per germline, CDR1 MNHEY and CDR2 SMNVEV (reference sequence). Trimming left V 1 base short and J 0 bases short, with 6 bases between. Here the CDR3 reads CASSLYPANTGELFF. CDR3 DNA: TGTGCCAGCAGTTTATACCCGGCGAACACCGGGGAGCTGTTTTTT.

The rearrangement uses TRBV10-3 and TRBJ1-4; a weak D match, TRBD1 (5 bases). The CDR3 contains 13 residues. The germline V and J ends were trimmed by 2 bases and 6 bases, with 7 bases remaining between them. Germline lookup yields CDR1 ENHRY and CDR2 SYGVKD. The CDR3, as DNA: TGTGCCATCAGTGAGCGCAGGGATGAAAAACTGTTTTTT. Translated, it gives CAISERRDEKLFF.

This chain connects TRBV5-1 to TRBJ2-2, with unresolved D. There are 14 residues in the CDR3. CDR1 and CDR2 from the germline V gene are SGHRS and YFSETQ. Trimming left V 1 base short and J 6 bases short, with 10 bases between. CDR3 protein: CASSLLPVSGELFF. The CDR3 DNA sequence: TGCGCCAGCAGCTTGTTGCCAGTATCCGGGGAGCTGTTTTTT.

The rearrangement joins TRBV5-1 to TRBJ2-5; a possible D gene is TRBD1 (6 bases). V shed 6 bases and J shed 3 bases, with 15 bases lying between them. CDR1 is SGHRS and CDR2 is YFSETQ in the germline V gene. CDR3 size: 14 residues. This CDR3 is CASKSGTREETQYF. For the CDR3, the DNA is TGCGCCAGCAAATCCGGGACACGAGAAGAGACCCAGTACTTC.

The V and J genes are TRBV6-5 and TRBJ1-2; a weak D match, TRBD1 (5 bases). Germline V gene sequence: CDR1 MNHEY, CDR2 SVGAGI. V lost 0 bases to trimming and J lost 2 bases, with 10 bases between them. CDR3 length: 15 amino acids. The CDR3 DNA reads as TGTGCCAGCAGTTACTCGGAGGGGCGGAACTATGGCTACACCTTC. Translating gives CASSYSEGRNYGYTF.

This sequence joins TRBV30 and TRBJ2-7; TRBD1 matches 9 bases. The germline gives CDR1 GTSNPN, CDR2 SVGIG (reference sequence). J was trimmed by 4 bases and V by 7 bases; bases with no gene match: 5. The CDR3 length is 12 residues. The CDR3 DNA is TGTGCCTTAAGGGACAGGGAATACGAGCAGTACTTC. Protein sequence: CALRDREYEQYF.

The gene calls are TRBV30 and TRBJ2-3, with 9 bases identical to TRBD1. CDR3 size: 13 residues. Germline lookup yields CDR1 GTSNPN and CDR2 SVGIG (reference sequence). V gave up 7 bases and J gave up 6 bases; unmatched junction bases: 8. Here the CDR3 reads CALQGARGDTQYF. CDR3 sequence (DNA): TGTGCCTTACAGGGGGCGCGAGGGGATACGCAGTATTTT. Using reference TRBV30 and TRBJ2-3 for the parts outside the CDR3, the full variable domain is SQTIHQWPATLVQPVGSPLSLECTVEGTSNPNLYWYRQAAGRGLQLLFYSVGIGQISSEVPQNLSASRPQDRQFILSSKKLLLSDSGFYLCALQGARGDTQYFGPGTRLTVL.

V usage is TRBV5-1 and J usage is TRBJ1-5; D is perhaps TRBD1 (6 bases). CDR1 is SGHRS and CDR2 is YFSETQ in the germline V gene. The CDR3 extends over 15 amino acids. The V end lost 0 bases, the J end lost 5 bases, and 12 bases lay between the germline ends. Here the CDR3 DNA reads TGCGCCAGCAGCTTGGTAGGGGGACCCGATCAGCCCCAGCATTTT. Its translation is CASSLVGGPDQPQHF.

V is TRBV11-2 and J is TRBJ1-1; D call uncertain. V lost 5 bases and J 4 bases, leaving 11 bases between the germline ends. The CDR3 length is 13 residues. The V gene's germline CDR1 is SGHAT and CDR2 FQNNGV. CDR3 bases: TGTGCCAGCAGCCTCGAGTGGAGCACTGAAGCTTTCTTT. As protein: CASSLEWSTEAFF. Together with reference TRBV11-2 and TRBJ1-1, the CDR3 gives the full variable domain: EAGVAQSPRYKIIEKRQSVAFWCNPISGHATLYWYQQILGQGPKLLIQFQNNGVVDDSQLPKDRFSAERLKGVDSTLKIQPAKLEDSAVYLCASSLEWSTEAFFGQGTRLTVV.

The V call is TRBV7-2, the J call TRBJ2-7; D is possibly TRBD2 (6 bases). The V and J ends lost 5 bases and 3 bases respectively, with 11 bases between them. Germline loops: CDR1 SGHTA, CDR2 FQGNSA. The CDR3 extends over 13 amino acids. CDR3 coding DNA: TGTGCCAGCAGCCGCGAGGGAGGCTACGAGCAGTACTTC. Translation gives CASSREGGYEQYF.

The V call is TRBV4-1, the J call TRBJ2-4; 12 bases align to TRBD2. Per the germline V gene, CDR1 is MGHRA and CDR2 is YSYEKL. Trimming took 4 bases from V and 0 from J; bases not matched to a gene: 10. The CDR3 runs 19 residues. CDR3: CASSPWGTSGSSAKNIQYF. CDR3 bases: TGCGCCAGCAGCCCTTGGGGGACTAGCGGGTCCTCAGCCAAAAACATTCAGTACTTC.

CDR3 region: CASSLLTSSTDTQYF. The CDR3 nucleotides read TGTGCCAGCAGCCTTTTGACTAGTTCGACAGATACGCAGTATTTT. The gene calls are TRBV4-2 and TRBJ2-3; tentative D call: TRBD2 (6 bases). The CDR3 covers 15 residues. Trimming cost V 4 bases and J 3 bases, with 14 bases left between them. The V gene's germline CDR1 is LGHNA and CDR2 YNFKEQ.

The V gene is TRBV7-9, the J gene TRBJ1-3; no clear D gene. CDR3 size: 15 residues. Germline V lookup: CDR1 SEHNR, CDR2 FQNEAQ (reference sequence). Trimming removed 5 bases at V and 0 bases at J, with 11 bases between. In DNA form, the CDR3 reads TGTGCCAGCAGCCCGAACGGTCCCTCTGGAAACACCATATATTTT. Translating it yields CASSPNGPSGNTIYF.

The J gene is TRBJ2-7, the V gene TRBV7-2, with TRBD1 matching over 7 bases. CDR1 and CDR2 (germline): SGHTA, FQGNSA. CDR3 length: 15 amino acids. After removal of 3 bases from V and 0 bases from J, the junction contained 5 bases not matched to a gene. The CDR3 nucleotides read TGTGCCAGCAGCTTTGGACAGGCAGCCTCCTACGAGCAGTACTTC. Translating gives CASSFGQAASYEQYF.

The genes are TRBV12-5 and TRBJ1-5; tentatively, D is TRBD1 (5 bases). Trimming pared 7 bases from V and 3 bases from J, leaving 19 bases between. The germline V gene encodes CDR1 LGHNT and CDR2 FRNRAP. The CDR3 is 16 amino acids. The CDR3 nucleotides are TGTGCTAGTGACGATCCGGAAGGGGCCGTCAATCAGCCCCAGCATTTT. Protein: CASDDPEGAVNQPQHF. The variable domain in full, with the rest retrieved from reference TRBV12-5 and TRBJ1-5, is DARVTQTPRHKVTEMGQEVTMRCQPILGHNTVFWYRQTMMQGLELLAYFRNRAPLDDSGMPKDRFSAEMPDATLATLKIQPSEPRDSAVYFCASDDPEGAVNQPQHFGDGTRLSIL.